The 30 T cell receptor beta chains listed next were all sequenced from one sample in a study of blood T cell repertoires in COVID-19. Produced via immunoSEQ multiplex PCR; TCRdb's table is partial and in-frame only. The sample contains tens of thousands of clones, approximately 88% of which appear only once. Material for sequencing was peripheral blood. The receptor set was obtained from a human donor in a cohort sampled during active COVID-19.

This chain uses TRBV6-6 with TRBJ1-6; D remains unclear. The CDR3 is 13 residues long. V was shortened by 0 bases and J by 10 bases, with 7 bases between the two germline ends. Germline lookup yields CDR1 MNHNY and CDR2 SVGAGI (reference sequence). CDR3 coding DNA: TGTGCCAGCAGTTACTCTCTCCCCTCACCCCTCCACTTT. Translating it yields CASSYSLPSPLHF.

The rearrangement links TRBV30 to TRBJ2-3; TRBD2 might be the D (5 bases). V was cut by 3 bases and J by 6 bases, with 7 bases left in between. The CDR3 consists of 11 residues. Germline V gives CDR1 GTSNPN, CDR2 SVGIG (reference sequence). Here the CDR3 DNA reads TGTGCCTGGAGACCGGGGGATACGCAGTATTTT. Amino acids: CAWRPGDTQYF. Full variable domain (rest looked up from reference TRBV30 and TRBJ2-3): SQTIHQWPATLVQPVGSPLSLECTVEGTSNPNLYWYRQAAGRGLQLLFYSVGIGQISSEVPQNLSASRPQDRQFILSSKKLLLSDSGFYLCAWRPGDTQYFGPGTRLTVL.

The chain employs TRBV4-2 and TRBJ2-1, with a possible D match to TRBD2 (5 bases). The length of the CDR3 is 16 residues. Per germline, CDR1 LGHNA and CDR2 YNFKEQ. V lost 4 bases and J 2 bases, leaving 15 bases between the germline ends. CDR3: CASSLGRGIPYNEQFF. The CDR3 DNA reads as TGTGCCAGCAGCCTGGGGAGAGGGATCCCCTACAATGAGCAGTTCTTC.

The rearrangement uses TRBV5-1 and TRBJ2-1; maybe TRBD1 (5 bases). The length of the CDR3 is 13 residues. V was clipped by 4 bases and J by 15 bases, with 20 bases between them. Germline V gene sequence: CDR1 SGHRS, CDR2 YFSETQ. The CDR3 loop is CASSDPRRGFPFF. The DNA of the CDR3 is TGCGCCAGCAGCGACCCACGTAGGGGCTTTCCGTTCTTC.

This chain uses TRBV6-6 with TRBJ1-5, with D possibly matching TRBD1 (6 bases). Deletions cut 6 bases from V and 7 bases from J, with 16 bases between. Germline V gene data show CDR1 as MNHNY and CDR2 as SVGAGI (reference sequence). The CDR3 length is 14 residues. CDR3 region: CASREKQGKQPQHF. DNA for the CDR3: TGTGCCAGCAGGGAGAAACAGGGAAAACAGCCCCAGCATTTT.

The rearrangement uses TRBV19 and TRBJ2-1; TRBD1 matches 8 bases. The CDR3 has 14 residues. Germline CDR1 LNHDA, CDR2 SQIVND (reference sequence). V was clipped by 9 bases and J by 1 base; unmatched bases: 5. The chain's CDR3 is CASRHRGSYNEQFF. The CDR3, as DNA: TGTGCCAGCCGCCACAGGGGGTCCTACAATGAGCAGTTCTTC.

This chain uses TRBV9 with TRBJ2-1; the match to TRBD2 covers 8 bases. V shed 1 base, J shed 9 bases, and the junction held 3 bases outside the gene matches. The CDR3 is 13 residues long. Germline V gene data show CDR1 as SGDLS and CDR2 as YYNGEE. The CDR3 nucleotides read TGTGCCAGCAGCGTACGGGGGGGTGCTGAGCAGTTCTTC. Translated: CASSVRGGAEQFF.

The CDR3 here is CASSGVGAGGYNEQFF. Written as DNA, the CDR3 is TGCGCCAGCAGCGGGGTTGGAGCGGGGGGGTACAATGAGCAGTTCTTC. The rearrangement joins TRBV4-1 to TRBJ2-1; 10 bases are shared with TRBD2. Trimming removed 5 bases from V and 4 bases from J; junction bases left unmatched: 8. This CDR3 has 16 amino acids. The germline V gene has CDR1 MGHRA and CDR2 YSYEKL.

This sequence joins TRBV9 and TRBJ1-2; D ambiguous. CDR3 length: 16 amino acids. CDR1 SGDLS and CDR2 YYNGEE come from the germline V gene. V lost 1 base to trimming and J lost 3 bases, with 16 bases between them. The CDR3 reads CASSVNKEHQDYGYTF. CDR3 nucleotides: TGTGCCAGCAGCGTAAATAAGGAACATCAGGACTATGGCTACACCTTC.

This clone appeared a single time. J is TRBJ2-7 and V is TRBV10-3, with 8 bases aligning to TRBD1. This CDR3 is 13 amino acids long. CDR1 ENHRY and CDR2 SYGVKD come from the germline V gene. V dropped 5 bases and J dropped 4; count of bases not matched to a gene: 4. CDR3 amino acids: CAISPGTGYEQYF. The DNA for the CDR3 is TGTGCCATCAGTCCCGGGACAGGTTACGAGCAGTACTTC.

This clone was seen once. V usage is TRBV7-2 and J usage is TRBJ1-2; 7 positions agree with TRBD1. The germline CDR1 and CDR2 sequences are SGHTA and FQGNSA. CDR3 size: 14 residues. Germline trimming cut 11 bases from V and 0 bases from J; bases unmatched to any gene: 9. Written as DNA, the CDR3 is TGTGCCGGAGAACGGGACAGTTCTAACTATGGCTACACCTTC. This codes for CAGERDSSNYGYTF.

This clone is a singleton in its sample. The chain combines TRBV6-5 with TRBJ1-5, with TRBD1 matching 9 bases. CDR3 length equals 16 residues. V shed 4 bases and J 3 bases; nucleotides not matched to a gene: 7. Germline CDR1 is MNHEY and CDR2 is SVGAGI. Written as DNA, the CDR3 is TGTGCCAGCAGTTCGACCGGGACAGGGAACAATCAGCCCCAGCATTTT. Translating it yields CASSSTGTGNNQPQHF.

The genes are TRBV5-1 and TRBJ2-3; 10 nucleotides line up with TRBD2. Germline loops: CDR1 SGHRS, CDR2 YFSETQ. The CDR3 runs 15 residues. J lost 2 bases, V lost 4 bases, and 4 bases had no gene match. For the CDR3, the DNA is TGCGCCAGCAGCAGGACTAGCGGTAACACAGATACGCAGTATTTT. It encodes CASSRTSGNTDTQYF.

This chain links TRBV11-3 with TRBJ2-7; maybe TRBD2 (6 bases). Germline CDR1 is SGHNT and CDR2 is YENEEA. CDR3 size: 13 residues. V was clipped by 4 bases and J by 7 bases, with 14 bases between them. CDR3 region: CASSSTGGSEQYF. The CDR3, as DNA: TGTGCCAGCAGCTCAACCGGGGGTAGTGAGCAGTACTTC.

Details on this clone: One end of the junction does not line up with germline, which may come from a read error. The chain carries TRBV2 and TRBJ2-7; TRBD1 aligns across 7 bases. Germline-derived CDR1 and CDR2 are SNHLY and FYNNEI. This CDR3 contains 16 residues. This chain's CDR3 is CASSEAQRDRAYGQYF. The DNA for the CDR3 is TGTGCCAGCAGTGAAGCGCAGAGGGACAGAGCTTACGGGCAGTACTTC.

In the case of this clone: This sample also contains other DNA sequences that code for the same CDR3. This rearrangement joins TRBV25-1 to TRBJ1-1; 9 nucleotides match TRBD1. Per the germline V gene, CDR1 is MGHDK and CDR2 is SYGVNS. Trimming removed 6 bases from V and 4 bases from J; junction bases left unmatched: 9. CDR3 length equals 15 residues. DNA for the CDR3: TGTGCCAGCAGGCCAAGGACAGGGGAAGGCACTGAAGCTTTCTTT. It translates to CASRPRTGEGTEAFF. Filled out from reference TRBV25-1 and TRBJ1-1, the complete variable domain reads EADIYQTPRYLVIGTGKKITLECSQTMGHDKMYWYQQDPGMELHLIHYSYGVNSTEKGDLSSESTVSRIRTEHFPLTLESARPSHTSQYLCASRPRTGEGTEAFFGQGTRLTVV.

The chain uses TRBV7-3 and TRBJ1-2; possible D gene TRBD1, 5 bases. The germline V gene encodes CDR1 SGHTA and CDR2 FQGTGA. Trimming removed 5 bases from V and 0 bases from J, with 10 bases in between. The CDR3 extends over 14 amino acids. The CDR3 spells CASSQTAANYGYTF. The CDR3 DNA reads as TGTGCCAGCAGCCAGACAGCAGCTAACTATGGCTACACCTTC.

The rearrangement uses TRBV27 and TRBJ2-7, with a weak D call TRBD1 (6 bases). CDR3 length equals 15 residues. Germline assignment: CDR1 MNHEY and CDR2 SMNVEV (reference sequence). V was cut by 3 bases and J by 2 bases, with 14 bases left in between. This CDR3 is CASSLTPGTPYEQYF. The CDR3 DNA is TGTGCCAGCAGTTTGACCCCGGGGACACCCTACGAGCAGTACTTC.

The J gene is TRBJ2-7, the V gene TRBV6-5; possible D gene TRBD1, 6 bases. Trimming removed 4 bases at V and 3 bases at J, with 19 bases between. Looked up from germline, CDR1 is MNHEY and CDR2 is SVGAGI. This CDR3 is built from 16 residues. The CDR3 spells CASSLAPQGLGYEQYF. CDR3 in DNA: TGTGCCAGCAGTTTAGCGCCTCAGGGGCTTGGCTACGAGCAGTACTTC.

The CDR3: CASSEETFYGYTF. CDR3 bases: TGTGCCAGCAGTGAAGAGACATTCTATGGCTACACCTTC. The chain has TRBV6-1 and TRBJ1-2; the D is unclear. Germline CDR1 is MNHNS and CDR2 is SASEGT. V was shortened by 1 base and J by 4 bases, with 7 bases between the two germline ends. This CDR3 comprises 13 residues.

V usage is TRBV10-1 and J usage is TRBJ1-2, with D unresolved. CDR1 is WNHNN, CDR2 SYGVQD, per germline (reference sequence). Trimming took 3 bases from V and 4 from J, leaving 3 bases between them. The CDR3 loop spans 11 amino acids. The CDR3 sequence: CASSDGYGYTF. The CDR3 DNA is TGCGCCAGCAGTGACGGCTATGGCTACACCTTC.

This clone was seen a single time. The rearrangement links TRBV7-2 to TRBJ2-1; 9 bases align to TRBD2. Trimming removed 5 bases from V and 10 bases from J; junction bases left unmatched: 12. The CDR3 runs 15 residues. CDR1 is SGHTA, CDR2 FQGNSA, per germline. The CDR3 DNA reads as TGTGCCAGCAGCCGCCCTGGCGGGGGGGCATGGGAGCAGTTCTTC. Its translation: CASSRPGGGAWEQFF.

The V and J genes are TRBV5-5 and TRBJ2-2; D perhaps matches TRBD1 (6 bases). V was clipped by 2 bases and J by 0 bases, with 8 bases between them. This CDR3 is 15 amino acids long. Germline V CDR1 and CDR2: SGHKS, YYEKEE (reference sequence). This CDR3 is CASSLGGANTGELFF. CDR3 nucleotide sequence: TGTGCCAGCAGCTTAGGGGGTGCGAACACCGGGGAGCTGTTTTTT. Looking up the rest from reference TRBV5-5 and TRBJ2-2 gives the full variable domain: DAGVTQSPTHLIKTRGQQVTLRCSPISGHKSVSWYQQVLGQGPQFIFQYYEKEERGRGNFPDRFSARQFPNYSSELNVNALLLGDSALYLCASSLGGANTGELFFGEGSRLTVL.

This sequence joins TRBV9 and TRBJ2-7, with TRBD2 matching 14 bases. Germline V gives CDR1 SGDLS, CDR2 YYNGEE. J gave up 4 bases and V 0 bases, and 0 bases lay outside the gene matches. The CDR3 extends over 15 amino acids. The CDR3 region has the DNA TGTGCCAGCAGCGTAGGGACTAGCGGGAGGTACGAGCAGTACTTC. Its protein product is CASSVGTSGRYEQYF.

This clone has just one count. V gene TRBV5-1 combines with J gene TRBJ2-3; D possibly corresponds to TRBD1 (5 bases). CDR3 size: 17 residues. Germline V gene sequence: CDR1 SGHRS, CDR2 YFSETQ. V was trimmed by 4 bases and J by 6 bases, leaving 24 bases between them. CDR3 protein: CASSIGGATDHPDTQYF. CDR3 coding DNA: TGCGCCAGCAGCATTGGTGGGGCCACCGACCACCCGGATACGCAGTATTTT.

This clone was observed once. The chain links TRBV3-1 (or the pseudogene TRBV3-2) to TRBJ2-1; D may be TRBD1 (5 bases). The CDR3 runs to 18 residues. Deletions cut 0 bases from V and 0 bases from J, with 15 bases between. In germline, CDR1 is LGHDT, CDR2 YNNKEL (reference sequence). CDR3 protein: CASSQEVQGRSSYNEQFF. The CDR3 nucleotides are TGTGCCAGCAGCCAAGAGGTTCAGGGCCGCAGCTCCTACAATGAGCAGTTCTTC.

J is TRBJ2-7 and V is TRBV13; D is unresolved. The CDR3 contains 12 residues. The ends were cut back, 5 bases at V and 3 bases at J, with 8 bases in the middle. CDR1 PRHDT and CDR2 FYEKMQ come from the germline V gene (reference sequence). The CDR3 sequence is CASSPRHYEQYF. CDR3 nucleotide sequence: TGTGCCAGCAGCCCACGACACTACGAGCAGTACTTC.

V and J are TRBV7-9 and TRBJ2-7; the match to TRBD1 covers 7 bases. Germline loops: CDR1 SEHNR, CDR2 FQNEAQ (reference sequence). Trimming at V came to 11 bases and at J to 3 bases, leaving 10 bases not matched to a gene. The CDR3 consists of 13 residues. As DNA, the CDR3 is TGTGCCGGGGGTCGAGGGGGCCGCTACGAGCAGTACTTC. Its translation: CAGGRGGRYEQYF.

V usage is TRBV4-1 and J usage is TRBJ2-3, with 12 bases identical to TRBD2. Germline V gene data show CDR1 as MGHRA and CDR2 as YSYEKL. V gave up 6 bases and J gave up 2 bases; unmatched junction bases: 6. The CDR3 spans 16 residues. The CDR3 reads CASSRTSGENTDTQYF. The CDR3 region has the DNA TGCGCCAGCAGTCGGACTAGCGGGGAGAACACAGATACGCAGTATTTT.

In this sample, this clone turned up once. This sequence joins TRBV7-2 and TRBJ1-1; the match to TRBD1 covers 8 bases. Germline V gene data show CDR1 as SGHTA and CDR2 as FQGNSA. Trimming removed 4 bases from V and 7 bases from J; junction bases left unmatched: 2. The CDR3 is 12 amino acids. The CDR3 here is CASSWDRSEAFF. Here the CDR3 DNA reads TGTGCCAGCAGCTGGGACAGGAGTGAAGCTTTCTTT.